The 3 T cell receptor beta chains given below trace back to one sample, sequenced in a study of blood T cell repertoires in COVID-19. Clones were read by immunoSEQ multiplex PCR, and TCRdb kept only the in-frame ones, dropping some. Of hundreds of thousands of clones listed, around nine tenths are singletons. Sequencing used PBMCs or T cells enriched from blood (not recorded which). All receptors come from a woman between 35 and 50 years old who had recovered from COVID-19.

CDR3 in DNA: TGTGCCAGCAGCCAACCAGGGGTTAACGGGAACACTGAAGCTTTCTTT. This translates into CASSQPGVNGNTEAFF. V gene TRBV4-2 combines with J gene TRBJ1-1; the D gene is possibly TRBD1 (6 bases). Trimming shortened V by 2 bases and J by 1 base, and 14 bases separated the two germline ends. The germline gives CDR1 LGHNA, CDR2 YNFKEQ. The CDR3 consists of 16 residues.

The chain recombines TRBV19 with TRBJ1-4, with 9 bases fitting TRBD1. CDR1 is LNHDA and CDR2 is SQIVND in the germline V gene (reference sequence). V was clipped by 4 bases and J by 8 bases; unmatched bases: 11. There are 16 residues in the CDR3. This CDR3 is CASSTSARDRAEKLFF. The CDR3 DNA reads as TGTGCCAGTAGTACATCCGCCCGGGACAGGGCCGAAAAACTGTTTTTT. The full variable domain, completed using reference TRBV19 and TRBJ1-4, is DGGITQSPKYLFRKEGQNVTLSCEQNLNHDAMYWYRQDPGQGLRLIYYSQIVNDFQKGDIAEGYSVSREKKESFPLTVTSAQKNPTAFYLCASSTSARDRAEKLFFGSGTQLSVL.

This clone has a single count. The V and J genes are TRBV6-2 or TRBV6-3 and TRBJ2-4; 8 positions agree with TRBD2. V dropped 3 bases and J dropped 0; count of bases not matched to a gene: 4. CDR3 size: 16 residues. CDR1 and CDR2 from the germline V gene are MNHEY and SVGEGT. CDR3 protein: CASSYSGVLAKNIQYF. CDR3 DNA: TGTGCCAGCAGTTATAGCGGGGTCTTAGCCAAAAACATTCAGTACTTC.